This TCR beta chain was sequenced in a study of Ad26.COV2.S vaccination and SARS-CoV-2 variants. Study details: The study gave Ad26.COV2.S intramuscularly, once or twice 56 days apart.

The CDR3 is made up of 15 amino acids. In germline, CDR1 is MNHEY, CDR2 SVGAGI. The V gene lost 7 bases and the J gene lost 6 bases, with 18 bases spanning the gap. Profiling relied on immunoSEQ multiplex PCR, and the TCRdb table lists in-frame clones only, not all of them. In the table there are 300,000 to 350,000 clones, around nine tenths of which are singletons. On this clone: Its antigen is not identified.

The treatment: some 20 received Ad26.COV2.S at low or high dose, single or two shots; roughly five received placebo; per-sample allocation not given. Vaccine and placebo recipients were sampled on day 63 after the first injection. At a Boston site, the person donating was an adult of 18-55 years. Study findings and constraints: Whether participants received vaccine or placebo, their non-spike TCR breadth was similar.

The specimen comprised peripheral blood, sampled in a trial of Ad26.COV2.S vaccine versus placebo. The chain combines TRBV6-5 with TRBJ2-2; a weak D match, TRBD2 (5 bases). This sequence was found in a person aged 18-65 years who received the Ad26.COV2.S COVID-19 vaccine or a placebo. CDR3 DNA sequence: TGTGCCAGCACGATAGGCCGGGATAACCCCGGGGAGCTGTTTTTT. Amino acid sequence: CASTIGRDNPGELFF.